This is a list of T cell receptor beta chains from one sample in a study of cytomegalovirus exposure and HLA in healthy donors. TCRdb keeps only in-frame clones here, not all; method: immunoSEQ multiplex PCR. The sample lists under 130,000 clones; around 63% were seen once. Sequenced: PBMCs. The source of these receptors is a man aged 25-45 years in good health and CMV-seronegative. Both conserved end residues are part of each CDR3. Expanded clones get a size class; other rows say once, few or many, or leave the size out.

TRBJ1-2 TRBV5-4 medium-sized CASSPGEPNYGYTF
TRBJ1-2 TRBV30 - CAWSIGQGYGYTF
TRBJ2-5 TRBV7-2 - CASSSNRGLQETQYF
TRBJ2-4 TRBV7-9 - CASSLGGVLAKNIQYF
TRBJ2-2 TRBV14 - CASSHWAGSTGELFF
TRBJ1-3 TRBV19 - CATKRTGGGNTIYF
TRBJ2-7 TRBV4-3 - CASSHRLAGDGSYEQYF
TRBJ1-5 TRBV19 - CASSIGTGRNQPQHF
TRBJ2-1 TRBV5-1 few CASSLGGVNEQFF
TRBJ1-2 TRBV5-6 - CASSTNRGRYGYTF
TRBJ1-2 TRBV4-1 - CASSQGDTTAGYTF
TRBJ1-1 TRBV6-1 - CASTMNWEGAFF
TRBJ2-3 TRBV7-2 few CASSLDYSSDTQYF
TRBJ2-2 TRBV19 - CASSGGLATGELFF
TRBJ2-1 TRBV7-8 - CASSSRIGVVAYNEQFF
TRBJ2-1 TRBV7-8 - CASSLGVAGSYNEQFF